This TCR beta chain comes out of a study of CD8 T cells in ankylosing spondylitis. Notes on the study in general: A TCR beta motif made of several highly homologous variants seemed typical of ankylosing spondylitis blood. Disease-linked clones reportedly concentrated significantly in matched ankylosing spondylitis synovial fluid. Those disease-linked clones were CD8+; they were also relatively rare in peripheral blood.

In this sample, this clonotype turned up a few times. Its specificity is unknown. Losses at the gene ends were 10 bases for V and 7 bases for J; bases not matched to a gene: 11. The CDR3 extends over 13 amino acids. Germline lookup yields CDR1 MNHEY and CDR2 SVGEGT. The authors made TCR beta libraries by quantitative 5'-RACE with molecular barcodes. One entry per CDR3 protein, called by TCRdb with MiXCR from the 5' RACE reads. The sample yields approximately 290,000 distinct CDR3 sequences, more than 20% seen once. The sequenced sample consisted of blood, either unsorted or a sorted T cell fraction (not recorded which). The rearrangement joins TRBV6-2 or TRBV6-3 to TRBJ2-7, with 9 bases that match TRBD2. The sequence was obtained from a female donor with ankylosing spondylitis or in good health (not recorded which). The CDR3 spells CAIQKAGGWEQYF. The CDR3 DNA sequence: TGTGCCATCCAGAAAGCGGGAGGATGGGAGCAGTACTTC.